The source of this T cell receptor beta chain is a study of shared T cell receptors in the human thymus. Using immunoSEQ multiplex PCR, the repertoire was profiled, and TCRdb retains in-frame clones only, with some absent. The table has about 660,000 clones, about 87% seen once. The junction had 6 bases not matched to a gene; V was cut back by 4 bases and J by 2 bases. CDR3 size: 16 residues. CDR1 is SGHRS, CDR2 YFSETQ, per germline. A further study also used this sample, focusing on human thymus T cells. As reported in that work: Resections were taken during corrective heart surgery, and the thymus tissue came from these.

This chain joins TRBV5-1 and TRBJ2-7; TRBD2 agrees at 13 bases. The origin of this receptor is a boy in the first two years of life with a congenital heart defect. Material: thymocytes. CDR3 sequence reads: CASSRILAGGTYEQYF. The CDR3 DNA is TGCGCCAGCAGCCGAATACTAGCGGGAGGGACCTACGAGCAGTACTTC. The full variable domain, in which reference TRBV5-1 and TRBJ2-7 provide the parts outside the CDR3, is KAGVTQTPRYLIKTRGQQVTLSCSPISGHRSVSWYQQTPGQGLQFLFEYFSETQRNKGNFPGRFSGRQFSNSRSEMNVSTLELGDSALYLCASSRILAGGTYEQYFGPGTRLTVT.